The 17 T cell receptor beta chains below were found in one sample sequenced in a study of T cell responses to AZD1222 COVID-19 vaccine. Using immunoSEQ multiplex PCR, the repertoire was profiled, and TCRdb retains in-frame clones only, with some absent. The data contain about 140,000 clones, 80% to 90% of them singletons. Sequenced material: peripheral blood, taken on day 0 of AZD1222 vaccination. The receptors come from an adult in good health.

V is TRBV25-1 and J is TRBJ1-3; D possibly corresponds to TRBD1 (6 bases). There are 17 residues in the CDR3. V was clipped by 7 bases and J by 0 bases, with 19 bases between them. Germline-derived CDR1 and CDR2 are MGHDK and SYGVNS. The CDR3 loop reads CASTWGRGPHSGNTIYF. In DNA form, the CDR3 reads TGTGCCAGCACTTGGGGCAGGGGCCCTCACTCTGGAAACACCATATATTTT.

The sample holds a few counts of this clone. V usage is TRBV6-2 or TRBV6-3 and J usage is TRBJ2-3, with 16 nucleotides matching TRBD2. The germline gives CDR1 MNHEY, CDR2 SVGEGT. The length of the CDR3 is 19 residues. V was clipped by 3 bases and J by 5 bases; unmatched bases: 11. DNA for the CDR3: TGTGCCAGCAGTTATCCTGGGACTAGCGGGGGGGCGTGGAGAGATACGCAGTATTTT. It codes for CASSYPGTSGGAWRDTQYF.

The V gene is TRBV19, the J gene TRBJ1-5; D is ambiguous. Germline loops: CDR1 LNHDA, CDR2 SQIVND (reference sequence). This CDR3 region has 15 residues. The V gene lost 0 bases and the J gene lost 1 base, with 7 bases spanning the gap. CDR3 bases: TGTGCCAGTAGTATAGATGGGTTGAGCAATCAGCCCCAGCATTTT. Translating gives CASSIDGLSNQPQHF. Based on the CDR3 plus reference TRBV19 and TRBJ1-5, the full variable domain is DGGITQSPKYLFRKEGQNVTLSCEQNLNHDAMYWYRQDPGQGLRLIYYSQIVNDFQKGDIAEGYSVSREKKESFPLTVTSAQKNPTAFYLCASSIDGLSNQPQHFGDGTRLSIL.

This clone occurred a few times. The V and J genes are TRBV10-3 and TRBJ1-2; 7 bases are shared with TRBD1. Germline trimming cut 2 bases from V and 6 bases from J; bases unmatched to any gene: 9. The germline V gene encodes CDR1 ENHRY and CDR2 SYGVKD. The CDR3 loop spans 15 amino acids. The CDR3 region is CAISEGSQGPHGYTF. CDR3 bases: TGTGCCATCAGTGAGGGGTCACAGGGGCCCCATGGCTACACCTTC.

This rearrangement joins TRBV2 to TRBJ1-2; 12 bases match TRBD1. The CDR3 spans 15 residues. The junction had 13 bases not matched to a gene; V was cut back by 7 bases and J by 10 bases. Germline values: CDR1 SNHLY, CDR2 FYNNEI. The DNA for the CDR3 is TGTGCCAGCATTGAGTTCGGGACAGGGGGCGGAAACTACACCTTC. Translating gives CASIEFGTGGGNYTF.

This clone was recorded once. The CDR3 spells CASSTRTGEETQYF. The CDR3 region has the DNA TGTGCCAGCAGCACTCGGACAGGCGAGGAGACCCAGTACTTC. The chain combines TRBV9 with TRBJ2-5; 7 bases are shared with TRBD1. This CDR3 is 14 amino acids long. Trimming cost V 4 bases and J 5 bases; bases outside gene matches: 8. The V gene's germline CDR1 is SGDLS and CDR2 YYNGEE.

The genes are TRBV12-3 or TRBV12-4 and TRBJ1-1; D uncertain. Trimming removed 5 bases at V and 1 base at J, with 8 bases between. The CDR3 loop spans 13 amino acids. The CDR3 nucleotides are TGTGCCAGCAGTCCCTCAACGAACACTGAAGCTTTCTTT. This translates into CASSPSTNTEAFF.

The rearrangement links TRBV6-4 to TRBJ2-7; D is perhaps TRBD2 (5 bases). Germline V gives CDR1 MRHNA, CDR2 SNTAGT. V lost 3 bases, J lost 6 bases, and 12 bases lay in between. CDR3 size: 13 residues. Here the CDR3 DNA reads TGTGCCAGCAGTGAGCTCGAAGGAGGCGAGCAGTACTTC. Translating it yields CASSELEGGEQYF.

The table lists this clone with a count of one. The chain carries TRBV11-2 and TRBJ2-3, with TRBD2 matching over 9 bases. J was trimmed by 2 bases and V by 4 bases; bases with no gene match: 16. This CDR3 contains 19 residues. Germline-derived CDR1 and CDR2 are SGHAT and FQNNGV. In DNA form, the CDR3 reads TGTGCCAGCAGCTATGACTGGGGTGGAGCGGGGGGAACCACAGATACGCAGTATTTT. Encoded protein: CASSYDWGGAGGTTDTQYF.

This rearrangement joins TRBV2 to TRBJ2-1, with 7 bases identical to TRBD1. In germline, CDR1 is SNHLY, CDR2 FYNNEI. The CDR3 is 15 amino acids. Trimming cost V 8 bases and J 5 bases; bases outside gene matches: 12. The CDR3 loop reads CASGGQLKPNNEQFF. DNA for the CDR3: TGTGCCAGCGGGGGACAGCTAAAGCCAAACAATGAGCAGTTCTTC.

This clone was picked up one time. The chain joins TRBV6-5 to TRBJ1-3, with D uncertain. The germline CDR1 and CDR2 sequences are MNHEY and SVGAGI. CDR3 size: 15 residues. Trimming stripped 10 bases from V and 0 bases from J, with 16 bases between. The CDR3 nucleotides are TGTGCCACCGCGGTCGAAGGGAACTCTGGAAACACCATATATTTT. Its protein is CATAVEGNSGNTIYF.

The count of this clone is one. This chain connects TRBV4-1 to TRBJ1-2, with a weak D call TRBD1 (6 bases). Germline CDR1 and CDR2: MGHRA and YSYEKL. CDR3 size: 15 residues. V shed 2 bases and J shed 7 bases, with 17 bases lying between them. As DNA, the CDR3 is TGCGCCAGCAGCCAATTATTGGGGGGCGCGAGTGGCTACACCTTC. It is translated as CASSQLLGGASGYTF.

The chain couples TRBV19 to TRBJ2-7, with 7 bases lining up with TRBD1. V lost 7 bases, J lost 0 bases, and 9 bases stayed unmatched. The CDR3 sequence is 15 residues long. Germline V gene data show CDR1 as LNHDA and CDR2 as SQIVND (reference sequence). CDR3 residues: CASMVTDRRSYEQYF. The CDR3 coding sequence is TGTGCCAGTATGGTTACGGACAGGCGCTCCTACGAGCAGTACTTC.

The CDR3 here is CARGQLSNQPQHF. For the CDR3, the DNA is TGTGCCAGAGGACAGCTTAGCAATCAGCCCCAGCATTTT. V is TRBV2 and J is TRBJ1-5; possible D gene TRBD1, 6 bases. The CDR3 is made up of 13 amino acids. Germline CDR1 and CDR2: SNHLY and FYNNEI. The V and J ends lost 9 bases and 0 bases respectively, with 9 bases between them.

The chain combines TRBV7-5 with TRBJ1-1. TRBV7-5 is a pseudogene segment. The CDR3 is 13 residues long. This CDR3 reads CVSHRPVDTEAFF. The CDR3 bases are TGTGTCAGTCATAGGCCAGTGGACACTGAAGCTTTCTTT.

In regard to this clone: Additional DNA sequences in this sample encode the identical CDR3. The CDR3 bases are TGTGCCAGCAGTGACAGTTATGGCTACACCTTC. It specifies CASSDSYGYTF. The chain links TRBV6-4 to TRBJ1-2; D is ambiguous. V lost 2 bases and J lost 5, with 3 bases in between. This CDR3 region has 11 residues. Germline V gene sequence: CDR1 MRHNA, CDR2 SNTAGT.

This clone was seen a single time. V and J are TRBV4-2 and TRBJ1-1; D remains ambiguous. CDR3 size: 16 residues. The V gene's germline CDR1 is LGHNA and CDR2 YNFKEQ. Trimming cost V 1 base and J 0 bases, with 12 bases left between them. The CDR3 DNA sequence: TGTGCCAGCAGCCAAGTCGCGGGGAACTTGAACACTGAAGCTTTCTTT. It codes for CASSQVAGNLNTEAFF.